The clone carrying this T cell receptor beta chain occurred once. In germline, CDR1 is LNHDA, CDR2 SQIVND (reference sequence). The V end was cut by 3 bases, the J end by 8 bases, with 19 bases between. This CDR3 region has 15 residues. This specimen comes from a study of blood T cell repertoires in COVID-19. Across the whole study: From T cells, B-cell-depleted T cells, or PBMCs came the material, which was cDNA or gDNA.

TCRdb keeps only in-frame clones here, not all; method: immunoSEQ multiplex PCR. The table includes approximately 140,000 clones, around 88% detected once. The chain has TRBV19 and TRBJ1-2; possibly TRBD1 for D (6 bases). The TCR originated in a man in his forties or fifties with active or convalescent COVID-19. The sequenced sample consisted of peripheral blood. Here the CDR3 DNA reads TGTGCCAGTAGTATCCGGCAGGGGAATACCGTCGGCTACACCTTC. This sequence encodes CASSIRQGNTVGYTF. Drawing the rest from reference TRBV19 and TRBJ1-2, the complete variable domain is DGGITQSPKYLFRKEGQNVTLSCEQNLNHDAMYWYRQDPGQGLRLIYYSQIVNDFQKGDIAEGYSVSREKKESFPLTVTSAQKNPTAFYLCASSIRQGNTVGYTFGSGTRLTVV.